The 8 T cell receptor beta chains listed next were all sequenced from one sample in a study of T cell responses to AZD1222 COVID-19 vaccine. TCRdb keeps only in-frame clones here, not all; method: immunoSEQ multiplex PCR. The sample has fewer than 120,000 clones; about 85% are singletons. This specimen consisted of peripheral blood, obtained on day 0 of AZD1222 vaccination. The source is an adult in good health.

The chain links TRBV5-1 to TRBJ2-3, with D maybe TRBD1 (6 bases). The V and J ends lost 4 bases and 1 base respectively, with 16 bases between them. This CDR3 has 16 residues. CDR1 and CDR2 (germline): SGHRS, YFSETQ. The CDR3 DNA follows: TGCGCCAGCAGCCCTCGGGGTGGGGGCCGCACAGATACGCAGTATTTT. The encoded protein is CASSPRGGGRTDTQYF.

V gene TRBV5-4 combines with J gene TRBJ2-3, with D maybe TRBD1 (6 bases). CDR3 size: 16 residues. V lost 0 bases to trimming and J lost 0 bases, with 11 bases between them. Germline CDR1 SGHNT, CDR2 YYREEE (reference sequence). The CDR3 DNA follows: TGTGCCAGCAGCTTGGGCCAGGGGCCTAGCACAGATACGCAGTATTTT. As protein: CASSLGQGPSTDTQYF.

The V and J genes are TRBV28 and TRBJ2-6, with 8 bases matching TRBD2. After removal of 10 bases from V and 0 bases from J, the junction contained 8 bases not matched to a gene. Per the germline V gene, CDR1 is MDHEN and CDR2 is SYDVKM. The CDR3 extends over 16 amino acids. The DNA for the CDR3 is TGTGCCATCGCACGGGGGGGAAACTCTGGGGCCAACGTCCTGACTTTC. Translating it yields CAIARGGNSGANVLTF.

CDR3: CASSIWGTNQPQHF. The CDR3 coding sequence is TGTGCCAGTAGTATTTGGGGAACCAATCAGCCCCAGCATTTT. The chain has TRBV19 and TRBJ1-5; no definite D call. CDR1 LNHDA and CDR2 SQIVND come from the germline V gene (reference sequence). Trimming shortened V by 3 bases and J by 3 bases, and 9 bases separated the two germline ends. The CDR3 extends over 14 amino acids.

This rearrangement joins TRBV18 to TRBJ2-5; TRBD1 aligns across 7 bases. V lost 0 bases and J lost 1; bases outside the gene matches: 2. From germline, CDR1 is KGHSH and CDR2 LQKENI. The CDR3 sequence is 15 residues long. The CDR3 protein is CASSPPTGVQETQYF. Written as DNA, the CDR3 is TGTGCCAGCTCACCACCCACAGGGGTCCAAGAGACCCAGTACTTC. Together with reference TRBV18 and TRBJ2-5, the CDR3 gives the full variable domain: NAGVMQNPRHLVRRRGQEARLRCSPMKGHSHVYWYRQLPEEGLKFMVYLQKENIIDESGMPKERFSAEFPKEGPSILRIQQVVRGDSAAYFCASSPPTGVQETQYFGPGTRLLVL.

The rearrangement joins TRBV18 to TRBJ1-6; a weak D match, TRBD1 (5 bases). The CDR3 is 14 residues long. Germline values: CDR1 KGHSH, CDR2 LQKENI. Trimming pared 2 bases from V and 12 bases from J, leaving 14 bases between. The CDR3 sequence: CASSPERWGEPLHF. The CDR3 nucleotides read TGTGCCAGCTCACCAGAGAGGTGGGGGGAACCCCTCCACTTT.

This clone has only a few counts. The rearrangement links TRBV5-1 to TRBJ2-3; weak D call: TRBD1 (6 bases). Germline CDR1 SGHRS, CDR2 YFSETQ. Trimming removed 1 base from V and 0 bases from J, with 15 bases in between. The CDR3 contains 17 residues. CDR3 nucleotide sequence: TGCGCCAGCAGCTTGAACCTACAGGGTTCTAGCACAGATACGCAGTATTTT. Translated, it gives CASSLNLQGSSTDTQYF.

The V and J genes are TRBV6-2 or TRBV6-3 and TRBJ1-5; D not resolved. CDR3 length: 15 residues. CDR1 is MNHEY and CDR2 is SVGEGT in the germline V gene. Trimming removed 4 bases from V and 1 base from J, with 11 bases in between. CDR3 coding DNA: TGTGCCAGCAGTTTACTTCTGCAGAGCAATCAGCCCCAGCATTTT. This sequence encodes CASSLLLQSNQPQHF.